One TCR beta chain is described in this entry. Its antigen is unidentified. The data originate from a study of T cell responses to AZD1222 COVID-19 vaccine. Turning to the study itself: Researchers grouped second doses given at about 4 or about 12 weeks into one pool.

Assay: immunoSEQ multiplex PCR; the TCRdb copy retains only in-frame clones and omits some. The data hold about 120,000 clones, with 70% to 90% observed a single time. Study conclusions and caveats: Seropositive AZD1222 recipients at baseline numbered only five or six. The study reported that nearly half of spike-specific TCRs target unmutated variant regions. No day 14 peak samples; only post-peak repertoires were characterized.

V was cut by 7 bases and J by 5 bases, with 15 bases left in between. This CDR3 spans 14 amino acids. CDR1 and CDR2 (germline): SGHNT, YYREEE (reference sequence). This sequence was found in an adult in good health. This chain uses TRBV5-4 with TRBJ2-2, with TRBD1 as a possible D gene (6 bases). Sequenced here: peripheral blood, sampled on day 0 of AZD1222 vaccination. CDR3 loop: CASSLDRTTGELFF. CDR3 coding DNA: TGTGCCAGCTCTCTCGACAGGACTACCGGGGAGCTGTTTTTT.